This is a list of T cell receptor beta chains from one sample in a study of cytomegalovirus exposure and HLA in healthy donors. Only in-frame clones appear in the TCRdb table, and some are missing; sequencing was by immunoSEQ multiplex PCR. The sample includes 200,000 to 250,000 clones, 82% of them seen just once. Material for sequencing was PBMCs. The receptors stem from a woman aged 35 to 49 in good health and CMV-seronegative. Both conserved end residues are part of each CDR3. The D gene is left open where the match is weak. Not all rows give a size; the values are once, few, many and, for expanded clones, a class.

d_gene	v_gene	j_gene	abundance	CDR3nt	CDR3aa
TRBD1	TRBV2	TRBJ1-5	.	TGTGCCAGCAGCTGGGACAGAGCTTATAGCAATCAGCCCCAGCATTTT	CASSWDRAYSNQPQHF
TRBD1	TRBV6-6	TRBJ1-4	.	TGTGCCAGCACCATCAGGGGGAGTACTAATGAAAAACTGTTTTTT	CASTIRGSTNEKLFF
TRBD1	TRBV14	TRBJ1-2	.	TGTGCCAGCAGCCAAGATTTAGCAGGGGGCTATGGCTACACCTTC	CASSQDLAGGYGYTF
TRBD2	TRBV9	TRBJ2-7	.	TGTGCCAGCAGCGTATCCAGCGGGAGTGTCCACGAGCAGTACTTC	CASSVSSGSVHEQYF
TRBD1	TRBV28	TRBJ1-5	.	TGTGCCAGCATTTCAGGACAGGGGGCGAATCAGCCCCAGCATTTT	CASISGQGANQPQHF
TRBD1	TRBV4-2	TRBJ1-2	few	TGTGCCAGCAGCAGGGACAGAACTAACTATGGCTACACCTTC	CASSRDRTNYGYTF
.	TRBV10-3	TRBJ1-5	few	TGTGCCATCAGTGAAGAGGGCTTAAGCAATCAGCCCCAGCATTTT	CAISEEGLSNQPQHF
TRBD1	TRBV18	TRBJ1-1	.	TGTGCCAGCTCACCAGACAGGGGCCGCTTAGGGAACACTGAAGCTTTCTTT	CASSPDRGRLGNTEAFF
.	TRBV10-2	TRBJ2-7	.	TGCGCCAGCAGGGGGGGTTACGAGCAGTACTTC	CASRGGYEQYF
TRBD1	TRBV4-2	TRBJ1-2	.	TGTGCCAGCAGCCGCAGGGGGGACTATGGCTACACCTTC	CASSRRGDYGYTF
.	TRBV5-1	TRBJ1-2	.	TGCGCCAGCAGCTTGGACGGGGGAAACTATGGCTACACCTTC	CASSLDGGNYGYTF
TRBD1	TRBV5-1	TRBJ2-5	.	TGCGCCAGCAGCTTGGGTGACAGGGGGCACGTGGGGACCCAGTACTTC	CASSLGDRGHVGTQYF
TRBD1	TRBV6-1	TRBJ2-7	.	TGTGCCAGCACGTTCTCGGGGACAGGGGGCTACGAGCAGTACTTC	CASTFSGTGGYEQYF
.	TRBV30	TRBJ2-7	.	TGTGCCTGGAGTGTCGGGACTTACGAGCAGTACTTC	CAWSVGTYEQYF
.	TRBV27	TRBJ2-7	.	TGTGCCAGCAGCCTACGACAGAACTACGAGCAGTACTTC	CASSLRQNYEQYF
TRBD1	TRBV30	TRBJ1-4	.	TGTGCCTGGAGTGCCGGGACAGGGGGGGAAAAACTGTTTTTT	CAWSAGTGGEKLFF
.	TRBV30	TRBJ2-3	.	TGTGCCTGGACCGGGGGCACAGATACGCAGTATTTT	CAWTGGTDTQYF
TRBD2	TRBV9	TRBJ2-1	few	TGTGCCAGCAGCCCTCCGACTAGCGGCTACAATGAGCAGTTCTTC	CASSPPTSGYNEQFF
TRBD1	TRBV28	TRBJ1-2	.	TGTGCCAGCAGTTTCTCACCAGGGGGCGGCAGCTATGGCTACACCTTC	CASSFSPGGGSYGYTF
.	TRBV11-2	TRBJ2-7	.	TGTGCCAGCAGCTTAGATCCTCCGTTTTCCTCCTACGAGCAGTACTTC	CASSLDPPFSSYEQYF
.	TRBV25-1	TRBJ2-1	.	TGTGCCAGCAGTGTGCTGAGATACAATGAGCAGTTCTTC	CASSVLRYNEQFF
.	TRBV30	TRBJ1-5	once	TGTGCCTGGAGTCACGGTGACAGGCCTAATCAGCCCCAGCATTTT	CAWSHGDRPNQPQHF
.	TRBV27	TRBJ1-6	once	TGTGCCAGCAGTTTGATCACAGGGTTAGGGTCACCCCTCCACTTT	CASSLITGLGSPLHF
TRBD1	TRBV4-1	TRBJ2-3	once	TGCGCCAGCAGCCAGTGGGACAGGGGGGGCACAGATACGCAGTATTTT	CASSQWDRGGTDTQYF
.	TRBV9	TRBJ2-2	.	TGTGCCAGCAGCGTAGGGGACTCGGCGGGCGGCGGGGAGCTGTTTTTT	CASSVGDSAGGGELFF
.	TRBV29-1	TRBJ1-5	few	TGCAGCGATCCCCGGGACAACAATCAGCCCCAGCATTTT	CSDPRDNNQPQHF
.	TRBV5-4	TRBJ2-7	.	TGTGCCAGCAGCTCCGGGGTCTACGAGCAGTACTTC	CASSSGVYEQYF
TRBD2	TRBV5-6	TRBJ2-3	.	TGTGCCAGCAGCCGAACCTTAGCGGGAGAAGTCACAGATACGCAGTATTTT	CASSRTLAGEVTDTQYF
TRBD1	TRBV2	TRBJ2-7	few	TGTGCCAGCAGTCCAGACAGGGGGCGGGACGAGCAGTACTTC	CASSPDRGRDEQYF
.	TRBV6-4	TRBJ2-5	.	TGTGCCAGCAGGACGCGACAGTTTCAAGAGACCCAGTACTTC	CASRTRQFQETQYF
.	TRBV7-8	TRBJ1-2	.	TGTGCCAGCAGCTTAGAGGCAGGGTGGGTCATCGATAGTAATGGCTACACCTTC	CASSLEAGWVIDSNGYTF
.	TRBV5-1	TRBJ1-1	.	TGCGCCAGCAGCGGAGCGGGGCAGAACACTGAAGCTTTCTTT	CASSGAGQNTEAFF
.	TRBV6-5	TRBJ2-2	.	TGTGCCAGCAGCAAGACTTGGGTCACCGGGGAGCTGTTTTTT	CASSKTWVTGELFF
TRBD2	TRBV2	TRBJ2-2	once	TGTGCCAGCAGTGATCCGGGGCTAGCGGGAGCTACCGGGGAGCTGTTTTTT	CASSDPGLAGATGELFF
.	TRBV18	TRBJ2-4	.	TGTGCCAGCTCACCAGGTGACAACGCCATTCAGTACTTC	CASSPGDNAIQYF
.	TRBV5-4	TRBJ2-5	.	TGTGCCGGTCGCCGGGGCGGGACAGAGATCCAAGAGACCCAGTACTTC	CAGRRGGTEIQETQYF
.	TRBV21-1	TRBJ1-5	.	TGTGCCACGGGAATCTTACAGGGGTCGTTTAGCAATCAGCCCCAGCATTTT	CATGILQGSFSNQPQHF
.	TRBV6-6	TRBJ1-1	few	TGTGCCAGCAGACAAGGACAGAACACTGAAGCTTTCTTT	CASRQGQNTEAFF
.	TRBV6-6	TRBJ2-7	.	TGTGCCAGCAGTTACCCCGGGGATACCGAGCAGTACTTC	CASSYPGDTEQYF
TRBD1	TRBV9	TRBJ2-2	.	TGTGCCAGCAGCGCGACAGGGGTAAAGGCCGGGGAGCTGTTTTTT	CASSATGVKAGELFF
.	TRBV2	TRBJ2-3	few	TGTGCCAGCAGTGAGGACGGGAGACGCGCAGATACGCAGTATTTT	CASSEDGRRADTQYF
.	TRBV27	TRBJ2-1	.	TGTGCCAGCACCCAGGGCAATGAGCAGTTCTTC	CASTQGNEQFF
TRBD1	TRBV6-5	TRBJ2-7	once	TGTGCCAGCAGTTACCGATACCAGGGGGCTTACGAGCAGTACTTC	CASSYRYQGAYEQYF
TRBD2	TRBV19	TRBJ2-7	.	TGTGCCAGTAGTATTATGGCGGGAGGGTTCTACGAGCAGTACTTC	CASSIMAGGFYEQYF
.	TRBV7-9	TRBJ1-5	.	TGTGCCAGCAGCCCTCGGGGGGGAAATCAGCCCCAGCATTTT	CASSPRGGNQPQHF
.	TRBV5-1	TRBJ1-4	once	TGCGCCAGCAGCTTGGAGCCAGCCCGGGGTGAAAAACTGTTTTTT	CASSLEPARGEKLFF
.	TRBV5-1	TRBJ1-1	.	TGCGCCAGCAGCCTCCAGGAGAACACTGAAGCTTTCTTT	CASSLQENTEAFF
.	TRBV29-1	TRBJ2-7	.	TGCAGCGTTATCATGACAACCTACGAGCAGTACTTC	CSVIMTTYEQYF
TRBD1	TRBV19	TRBJ2-1	.	TGTGCCAGTAGTAGGACAGGGAACACCTACAATGAGCAGTTCTTC	CASSRTGNTYNEQFF
TRBD1	TRBV4-1	TRBJ1-3	few	TGCGCCAGCAGCCAACTGGGACAGGGGGTCTCTGGAAACACCATATATTTT	CASSQLGQGVSGNTIYF
TRBD1	TRBV7-9	TRBJ2-7	.	TGTGCCAGCAGCCATGGGACAGGGGTCACCTACGAGCAGTACTTC	CASSHGTGVTYEQYF
.	TRBV7-8	TRBJ1-1	.	TGTGCCAGCAGCTATGATCATAACCGGGACACTGAAGCTTTCTTT	CASSYDHNRDTEAFF